Presented here are 11 T cell receptor beta chains from one specimen sequenced in a study of vaccination and CD4 T cells after COVID-19. Sample treatment: approximately 9-day PBMC culture with coronavirus spike peptide pools or control peptides (ViraFEST assay). At the Johns Hopkins FTIC core, DNA taken from cultured CD4+ T cells was sequenced by way of the Oncomine TCR Beta short-read assay. TCRdb reprocessed the PCR reads via MiXCR and lists one record per CDR3 protein. The top ten clones hold roughly 15% of a sample with around 19,000 distinct CDR3 sequences, less than 55% of them seen once. No antigen is known for these receptors. The sample taken for sequencing was CD4+ T cells from blood, cultured in vitro. Receptors were obtained from a human donor who had recovered from COVID-19.

In nucleotides, the CDR3 is TGTGCCAGAAGCGCGGAGACAGGGGGCGGTGGTAGCTCCTACAATGAGCAGTTCTTC. Amino acids: CARSAETGGGGSSYNEQFF. J is TRBJ2-1 and V is TRBV5-3; TRBD1 aligns across 10 bases. TRBV5-3 carries the ORF label, with uncertain function. Unmatched junction bases numbered 13, after V lost 4 bases and J lost 0 bases. This CDR3 contains 19 residues.

This rearrangement joins TRBV28 to TRBJ1-5, with D hard to call. Trimming stripped 6 bases from V and 2 bases from J, with 17 bases between. Germline V CDR1 and CDR2: MDHEN, SYDVKM. CDR3 length: 16 residues. The CDR3 DNA sequence: TGTGCCAGCAGACGGACCCTTATCCAAGGCAATCAGCCCCAGCATTTT. It codes for CASRRTLIQGNQPQHF.

This chain links TRBV4-3 with TRBJ2-4, with a weak D call TRBD2 (6 bases). This CDR3 contains 16 residues. Looked up from germline, CDR1 is LGHNA and CDR2 is YSLEER. The V gene lost 1 base and the J gene lost 0 bases, with 10 bases spanning the gap. Here the CDR3 reads CASSQVGGLAKNIQYF. CDR3 in DNA: TGCGCCAGCAGCCAAGTCGGGGGACTAGCCAAAAACATTCAGTACTTC.

The rearrangement uses TRBV6-1 and TRBJ2-5; TRBD2 aligns across 13 bases. Germline assignment: CDR1 MNHNS and CDR2 SASEGT. This CDR3 comprises 15 residues. Trimming cost V 6 bases and J 6 bases; bases outside gene matches: 7. Here the CDR3 reads CASRSGTSGMKTQYF. For the CDR3, the DNA is TGTGCCAGCAGGTCCGGGACTAGCGGGATGAAGACCCAGTACTTC.

This rearrangement joins TRBV28 to TRBJ2-3, with D possibly being TRBD1 or TRBD2 (5 bases each). Germline V CDR1 and CDR2: MDHEN, SYDVKM. The CDR3 is 13 residues long. Deletions cut 10 bases from V and 0 bases from J, with 11 bases between. The CDR3 nucleotides are TGTGCCACCGAAAGGGACAGCACAGATACGCAGTATTTT. It encodes CATERDSTDTQYF. Variable domain in full (rest from reference TRBV28 and TRBJ2-3): DVKVTQSSRYLVKRTGEKVFLECVQDMDHENMFWYRQDPGLGLRLIYFSYDVKMKEKGDIPEGYSVSREKKERFSLILESASTNQTSMYLCATERDSTDTQYFGPGTRLTVL.

The J gene is TRBJ2-5, the V gene TRBV29-1; TRBD1 aligns across 7 bases. After removal of 3 bases from V and 5 bases from J, the junction contained 9 bases not matched to a gene. The CDR3 extends over 14 amino acids. CDR1 SQVTM and CDR2 ANQGSEA come from the germline V gene. The CDR3 spells CSVDPQGVGETQYF. CDR3 in DNA: TGCAGCGTTGACCCGCAGGGGGTGGGGGAGACCCAGTACTTC.

The genes are TRBV7-9 and TRBJ1-4; TRBD1 might be the D (5 bases). Germline CDR1 reads SEHNR; CDR2 reads FQNEAQ (reference sequence). V was shortened by 0 bases and J by 2 bases, with 7 bases between the two germline ends. This CDR3 has 15 residues. The CDR3: CASSLASGTNEKLFF. In DNA, the CDR3 is TGTGCCAGCAGCTTAGCCTCAGGGACTAATGAAAAACTGTTTTTT.

The V gene is TRBV28, the J gene TRBJ2-5; 8 nucleotides agree with TRBD2. V trimming: 5 bases; J trimming: 3 bases; junction bases outside the gene matches: 11. CDR3 length: 16 amino acids. Per germline, CDR1 MDHEN and CDR2 SYDVKM. The CDR3 spells CASSPRGGLAEETQYF. The CDR3 bases are TGTGCCAGCAGTCCCAGAGGCGGACTAGCTGAAGAGACCCAGTACTTC.

The V call is TRBV5-1, the J call TRBJ1-5; 9 bases are a match to TRBD1. With V trimmed by 7 bases and J by 4 bases, 9 bases remained unmatched. The CDR3 extends over 15 amino acids. Germline CDR1 SGHRS, CDR2 YFSETQ. CDR3 in DNA: TGCGCCAGCTATAACCGGGACAGGGCTAATCAGCCCCAGCATTTT. Its translation: CASYNRDRANQPQHF.

Only one count was recorded for this clonotype. The chain couples TRBV6-2 or TRBV6-3 to TRBJ1-5; D not certain. The germline gives CDR1 MNHEY, CDR2 SVGEGT. V gave up 3 bases and J gave up 7 bases, with 7 bases separating them. This CDR3 has 12 amino acids. The CDR3 region has the DNA TGTGCCAGCAGTTATTTTCGGCAGCCCCAGCATTTT. It yields the protein CASSYFRQPQHF.

J is TRBJ2-7 and V is TRBV27; 11 bases align to TRBD1. This CDR3 comprises 15 residues. V lost 6 bases and J lost 3; bases outside the gene matches: 7. Germline V CDR1 and CDR2: MNHEY, SMNVEV (reference sequence). The CDR3 DNA sequence: TGTGCCAGCAGCCTCCAAGGGACAGGGGGCTACGAGCAGTACTTC. Its translation: CASSLQGTGGYEQYF.